Listed below are T cell receptor beta chains from one sample, sequenced in a study of blood T cell repertoires in COVID-19. Generated by immunoSEQ multiplex PCR, the TCRdb table keeps only in-frame clones and is missing some. The repertoire holds 130,000 to 150,000 clones, with 81% as singletons. The source material was peripheral blood. The receptors stem from a human donor in a cohort sampled during active COVID-19. Each CDR3 is given with its conserved first and last residue. D genes are given only for firm matches. Some rows mark clone size as missing; the rest say once, few, many or name a class of expanded clone.

>.|TRBV7-9|TRBD1|TRBJ2-2
TGTGCCAGCAGGCCGGGACAGGGACCTAGGGGGGAGCTGTTTTTT
CASRPGQGPRGELFF
>.|TRBV5-1|TRBD2|TRBJ2-7
TGCGCCAGCAGCTTGAGGTCGGGACTAGCGGCCTACGAGCAGTACTTC
CASSLRSGLAAYEQYF
>.|TRBV19|TRBD1|TRBJ2-7
TGTGCCACCCAAGTGAAGACAGGGGGTATGTACGAGCAGTACTTC
CATQVKTGGMYEQYF
>once|TRBV3-1/TRBV3-2|.|TRBJ2-7
TGTGCCAGCAGCCTGCGACAGCTTCGCAACGAGCAGTACTTC
CASSLRQLRNEQYF
>.|TRBV3-1/TRBV3-2|.|TRBJ1-2
TGTGCCAGCAGCCAAGATCTGGTAGTGAATCGCGGCTACACCTTC
CASSQDLVVNRGYTF
>.|TRBV19|.|TRBJ2-1
TGTGCCAGTAGGCATAGGGGGGGGAGCTCCTACAATGAGCAGTTCTTC
CASRHRGGSSYNEQFF
>.|TRBV24-1|TRBD2|TRBJ2-3
TGTGCCACCAGTCCCCTCGGCGGGAGGGAGACAGATACGCAGTATTTT
CATSPLGGRETDTQYF
>.|TRBV7-9|.|TRBJ2-2
TGTGCCAGACAGAACGCGAACACCGGGGAGCTGTTTTTT
CARQNANTGELFF
>.|TRBV7-2|.|TRBJ1-1
TGTGCCAGCAGCCAGGGATCGAGCATTACTGAAGCTTTCTTT
CASSQGSSITEAFF
>.|TRBV9|.|TRBJ2-3
TGTGCCAGCAGCGTAGTGTCTACTAGCACAGATACGCAGTATTTT
CASSVVSTSTDTQYF
>.|TRBV20-1|.|TRBJ2-7
TGCAGTGCTAGAGATCATCACGAGCAGTACTTC
CSARDHHEQYF
>.|TRBV10-3|TRBD1|TRBJ1-6
TGTGCCACCAAAGACAGGGGAGGCTCCTATAATTCACCCCTCCACTTT
CATKDRGGSYNSPLHF
>.|TRBV20-1|.|TRBJ2-7
TGCAGTGCTGACAGTTACGAGCAGTACTTC
CSADSYEQYF
>.|TRBV28|.|TRBJ1-2
TGTGCCAGCAGTTTAGCGAAGTATGGCTACACCTTC
CASSLAKYGYTF
>.|TRBV2|.|TRBJ1-5
TGTGCCAGCAGTCCAGGGGGCAATCAGCCCCAGCATTTT
CASSPGGNQPQHF
>.|TRBV2|.|TRBJ1-1
TGTGCCAGCAGCCCTCCCGGGGGTGTCACTGAAGCTTTCTTT
CASSPPGGVTEAFF
>.|TRBV7-2|TRBD2|TRBJ2-1
TGTGCCAGCAGCTTACTAGCGGGAGTAGTTAATGAGCAGTTCTTC
CASSLLAGVVNEQFF
>.|TRBV2|TRBD1|TRBJ1-6
TGTGCCAGCAGAAACAGGGGGAATAATTCACCCCTCCACTTT
CASRNRGNNSPLHF
>.|TRBV9|.|TRBJ2-1
TGTGCCAGCAGCGTAGCCCCCCGTTGGACTACTAATGAGCAGTTCTTC
CASSVAPRWTTNEQFF
>.|TRBV4-1|TRBD2|TRBJ2-1
TGCGCCAGCAGCCAAGATCAAAGCGGGAGGGCCGGAGGTGAGCAGTTCTTC
CASSQDQSGRAGGEQFF
>.|TRBV7-9|.|TRBJ2-7
TGTGCCAGCAGTCATAGCGGGACAGGGATTTCCTACGAGCAGTACTTC
CASSHSGTGISYEQYF
>.|TRBV18|.|TRBJ2-5
TGTGCCAGCTCACCAGACTATTATGGAGAGACCCAGTACTTC
CASSPDYYGETQYF
>.|TRBV7-9|TRBD1|TRBJ2-5
TGTGCCAGCAGCCTAAGGGACAGGGGACGAAACCAAGAGACCCAGTACTTC
CASSLRDRGRNQETQYF
>.|TRBV19|TRBD2|TRBJ2-1
TGTGCCAGTAGTATAGTGCCTAGCGGGAGGGGCTACAATGAGCAGTTCTTC
CASSIVPSGRGYNEQFF
>.|TRBV18|.|TRBJ2-3
TGTGCCAGCTCATCGACAACACCAGATACGCAGTATTTT
CASSSTTPDTQYF
>.|TRBV2|TRBD2|TRBJ2-1
TGTGCCAGCAGCCAGACTAGCGGAACATACAATGAGCAGTTCTTC
CASSQTSGTYNEQFF
>.|TRBV10-3|.|TRBJ2-7
TGTGCCATCAGTGAGCAACAGGTGCTCTACGAGCAGTACTTC
CAISEQQVLYEQYF
>.|TRBV15|.|TRBJ2-7
TGTGCCACCAGCCCGTCATACCTGAGACAGGCCTACGAGCAGTACTTC
CATSPSYLRQAYEQYF
>.|TRBV6-5|.|TRBJ1-2
TGTGCCAGCCGAAGGGCAGGGCTGGACTATGGCTACACCTTC
CASRRAGLDYGYTF
>.|TRBV7-3|.|TRBJ2-1
TGTGCCAGCAGCTTAGACAAGAGCTCCTACAATGAGCAGTTCTTC
CASSLDKSSYNEQFF
>.|TRBV28|.|TRBJ1-4
TGTGCCAGCAGTTTGTACAACCCTAATGAAAAACTGTTTTTT
CASSLYNPNEKLFF
>many|TRBV19|.|TRBJ2-7
TGTGCCAGTAGTATTGGAAAAAAACAGGTGCAGTACTTC
CASSIGKKQVQYF
>.|TRBV18|TRBD2|TRBJ2-1
TGTGCCAGCTCACCCCCGGGACTAGCGGGGGCCGACAATGAGCAGTTCTTC
CASSPPGLAGADNEQFF
>.|TRBV7-3|TRBD2|TRBJ2-5
TGTGCCAGCAGCCCCGGCGGAGCGGGGGAGACCCAGTACTTC
CASSPGGAGETQYF
>once|TRBV5-8|.|TRBJ2-2
TGTGCCAGCAGACCCCGGGAGCTTGGAGGTACCGGGGAGCTGTTTTTT
CASRPRELGGTGELFF
>.|TRBV18|.|TRBJ2-7
TGTGCCAGCTCACCAGAGGGACTTCGAGGGCTCGAGCAGTACTTC
CASSPEGLRGLEQYF
>.|TRBV14|.|TRBJ2-7
TGTGCCAGCAGCTCTTATCAGTCGGGGTTGCGGTACTTC
CASSSYQSGLRYF
>.|TRBV7-3|TRBD2|TRBJ2-5
TGTGCCAGCAGCCCCAAGACTAGCGGGAGGGAGACCCAGTACTTC
CASSPKTSGRETQYF
>.|TRBV18|.|TRBJ1-1
TGTGCCAGCTCACCATCCGAGGGGGTAGGGAACACTGAAGCTTTCTTT
CASSPSEGVGNTEAFF
>few|TRBV6-1|TRBD2|TRBJ2-1
TGTGCCAGCAGTGAAGCGGCGGGAGGGGTCGATGAGCAGTTCTTC
CASSEAAGGVDEQFF
>.|TRBV5-1|TRBD2|TRBJ2-2
TGCGCCAGCAGCTTGGTCCTAGCGGGAGGCACCGGGGAGCTGTTTTTT
CASSLVLAGGTGELFF
>.|TRBV7-2|.|TRBJ2-6
TGTGCCAGCAGCTTAGTGGGGACACCCGCCTCTGGGGCCAACGTCCTGACTTTC
CASSLVGTPASGANVLTF